One sample yielded the 27 T cell receptor beta chains listed below, sequenced in a study of radiation and T cells in renal cell carcinoma. Method: immunoSEQ multiplex PCR; TCRdb's copy keeps in-frame clones and lacks some. This sample has approximately 65,000 clones; approximately 80% occur once, and the top ten carry around 6.8%. The time point was: blood 4 weeks post-SBRT, at nephrectomy. The treatment was: 15 Gy SBRT to primary tumor, nephrectomy 4 weeks later. The sequences come from blood, collected from a patient whose treatment included radiotherapy and nephrectomy. The receptors were sampled from a man between 60 and 70 years old with renal cell carcinoma.

CDR3 sequence: CASSPRQGSGGYTF. In DNA, the CDR3 is TGCGCCAGCAGCCCCAGACAGGGTTCAGGTGGCTACACCTTC. This chain uses TRBV5-1 with TRBJ1-2, with 7 bases matching TRBD1. Germline CDR1 reads SGHRS; CDR2 reads YFSETQ. V was clipped by 4 bases and J by 7 bases; unmatched bases: 10. This CDR3 is 14 amino acids long.

The chain employs TRBV30 and TRBJ1-1, with TRBD1 identical over 8 bases. Germline CDR1 and CDR2: GTSNPN and SVGIG (reference sequence). V was clipped by 2 bases and J by 4 bases; unmatched bases: 12. CDR3 length: 16 amino acids. The CDR3 bases are TGTGCCTGGAGTACCGATCCCAGGGGGCTGAGCACTGAAGCTTTCTTT. It is translated as CAWSTDPRGLSTEAFF. Complete variable domain (other parts from reference TRBV30 and TRBJ1-1): SQTIHQWPATLVQPVGSPLSLECTVEGTSNPNLYWYRQAAGRGLQLLFYSVGIGQISSEVPQNLSASRPQDRQFILSSKKLLLSDSGFYLCAWSTDPRGLSTEAFFGQGTRLTVV.

The rearrangement uses TRBV5-1 and TRBJ1-3, with TRBD1 matching 7 bases. Unmatched junction bases numbered 16, after V lost 0 bases and J lost 10 bases. The CDR3 is made up of 17 amino acids. From germline, CDR1 is SGHRS and CDR2 YFSETQ. The CDR3: CASSLATLGQPSGTIYF. The CDR3, as DNA: TGCGCCAGCAGCTTGGCCACCTTGGGACAGCCCTCAGGAACCATATATTTT.

This clone showed up just a few times. The chain couples TRBV29-1 to TRBJ2-1, with 12 bases that match TRBD2. Germline V lookup: CDR1 SQVTM, CDR2 ANQGSEA. CDR3 length: 13 residues. The junction had 6 bases not matched to a gene; V was cut back by 7 bases and J by 8 bases. The CDR3 sequence is CSALAGGVDEQFF. The CDR3 region has the DNA TGCAGCGCGCTAGCGGGGGGGGTCGATGAGCAGTTCTTC.

This clone was seen a few times. The chain is built from TRBV30 and TRBJ2-1; 12 nucleotides line up with TRBD2. J was trimmed by 2 bases and V by 3 bases; bases with no gene match: 2. CDR1 and CDR2 (germline): GTSNPN, SVGIG (reference sequence). This CDR3 region has 15 residues. CDR3 amino acids: CAWSASGRAYNEQFF. The CDR3 DNA is TGTGCCTGGAGCGCTAGCGGGAGGGCCTACAATGAGCAGTTCTTC.

This clone has a single count. This chain joins TRBV30 and TRBJ1-2; D is ambiguous. Germline values: CDR1 GTSNPN, CDR2 SVGIG (reference sequence). V was trimmed by 2 bases and J by 4 bases, leaving 14 bases between them. CDR3 length: 14 amino acids. CDR3 region: CAWSSTTHTYGYTF. CDR3 nucleotides: TGTGCCTGGAGTTCGACGACCCATACCTATGGCTACACCTTC.

This clone occurred a few times. V usage is TRBV4-3 and J usage is TRBJ2-5; D gene unclear. The CDR3 consists of 15 residues. Germline V lookup: CDR1 LGHNA, CDR2 YSLEER. With 0 bases removed from V and 7 bases from J, the gap between germline ends came to 15 bases. This CDR3 reads CASSQDQPGLGTQYF. CDR3 coding DNA: TGCGCCAGCAGCCAAGATCAACCAGGTCTGGGGACCCAGTACTTC.

The rearrangement uses TRBV5-6 and TRBJ1-1; D is possibly TRBD1 (5 bases). This CDR3 is built from 14 residues. Germline lookup yields CDR1 SGHDT and CDR2 YYEEEE. With 1 base removed from V and 8 bases from J, the gap between germline ends came to 15 bases. As DNA, the CDR3 is TGTGCCAGCAGCTTGTTCACCGAGAACAGGGAAGCTTTCTTT. Protein: CASSLFTENREAFF.

The chain joins TRBV7-6 to TRBJ1-1; D gene uncertain. Germline V gives CDR1 SGHVS, CDR2 FNYEAQ. V was clipped by 3 bases and J by 4 bases, with 9 bases between them. The CDR3 totals 13 residues. CDR3 sequence reads: CASSLDPFTEAFF. In DNA form, the CDR3 reads TGTGCCAGCAGCTTGGACCCGTTCACTGAAGCTTTCTTT.

This clone was seen a few times. The CDR3, as DNA: TGTGCCAGCAGCGGTGGTCGAACAGGTTTCACTGAAGCTTTCTTT. This gives the protein CASSGGRTGFTEAFF. The rearrangement joins TRBV11-3 to TRBJ1-1; maybe TRBD1 (5 bases). There are 15 residues in the CDR3. Per germline, CDR1 SGHNT and CDR2 YENEEA. The V gene lost 5 bases and the J gene lost 4 bases, with 17 bases spanning the gap.

The chain uses TRBV11-2 and TRBJ1-1; 8 nucleotides align to TRBD1. The CDR3 runs to 14 residues. V lost 3 bases and J lost 1; bases outside the gene matches: 1. Germline V lookup: CDR1 SGHAT, CDR2 FQNNGV. CDR3 in amino acids: CASSFGTGNTEAFF. The CDR3 nucleotides are TGTGCCAGCAGCTTCGGGACAGGGAACACTGAAGCTTTCTTT.

The rearrangement links TRBV5-1 to TRBJ2-2; TRBD2 agrees at 11 bases. The germline V gene has CDR1 SGHRS and CDR2 YFSETQ. Losses at the gene ends were 3 bases for V and 1 base for J; bases not matched to a gene: 2. CDR3 length: 16 amino acids. Here the CDR3 DNA reads TGCGCCAGCAGCTGGGGGACTAGCGGGAACACCGGGGAGCTGTTTTTT. It encodes CASSWGTSGNTGELFF.

The chain has TRBV7-2 and TRBJ2-3; D unclear. The V gene's germline CDR1 is SGHTA and CDR2 FQGNSA. The CDR3 loop spans 15 amino acids. The ends were cut back, 1 base at V and 3 bases at J, with 11 bases in the middle. The DNA for the CDR3 is TGTGCCAGCAGCTTAGACACTTTCTATACAGATACGCAGTATTTT. Translating gives CASSLDTFYTDTQYF. The complete variable domain, with remaining parts taken from reference TRBV7-2 and TRBJ2-3, reads GAGVSQSPSNKVTEKGKDVELRCDPISGHTALYWYRQSLGQGLEFLIYFQGNSAPDKSGLPSDRFSAERTGGSVSTLTIQRTQQEDSAVYLCASSLDTFYTDTQYFGPGTRLTVL.

This clone turned up a few times. J is TRBJ2-7 and V is TRBV6-6; no definite D call. Trimming pared 5 bases from V and 7 bases from J, leaving 9 bases between. The CDR3 extends over 11 amino acids. Germline V CDR1 and CDR2: MNHNY, SVGAGI (reference sequence). The CDR3 is CASSELREQYV. DNA of the CDR3: TGTGCCAGCAGTGAACTGCGGGAGCAGTACGTC.

The chain combines TRBV9 with TRBJ2-3; TRBD2 matches at 11 bases. The CDR3 has 16 amino acids. V gave up 4 bases and J gave up 5 bases; unmatched junction bases: 9. The germline V gene has CDR1 SGDLS and CDR2 YYNGEE. This chain's CDR3 is CASSLTLAGVQDTQYF. The CDR3 nucleotides are TGTGCCAGCAGCTTAACACTAGCGGGAGTACAAGATACGCAGTATTTT.

This sequence joins TRBV5-6 and TRBJ2-3; D unresolved. Trimming stripped 1 base from V and 0 bases from J, with 12 bases between. The germline CDR1 and CDR2 sequences are SGHDT and YYEEEE. This CDR3 contains 16 residues. CDR3 DNA sequence: TGTGCCAGCAGCTTGAGTGGCGGAACTAGCACAGATACGCAGTATTTT. This translates into CASSLSGGTSTDTQYF.

This clone was found a few times. V usage is TRBV7-2 and J usage is TRBJ2-2; D remains unclear. Trimming removed 6 bases at V and 0 bases at J, with 20 bases between. From germline, CDR1 is SGHTA and CDR2 FQGNSA. The CDR3 runs 18 residues. CDR3 nucleotide sequence: TGTGCCAGCAGTCATAGAGAGACCAGAACCGCGAACACCGGGGAGCTGTTTTTT. Translating it yields CASSHRETRTANTGELFF.

This chain connects TRBV7-2 to TRBJ1-5, with TRBD1 matching over 9 bases. The CDR3 has 15 residues. Germline V gene data show CDR1 as SGHTA and CDR2 as FQGNSA. Trimming at V came to 4 bases and at J to 3 bases, leaving 4 bases not matched to a gene. The CDR3 sequence: CASSSRTGDNQPQHF. The CDR3 DNA reads as TGTGCCAGCAGCTCCCGGACAGGGGACAATCAGCCCCAGCATTTT.

The rearrangement joins TRBV11-3 to TRBJ1-3; D is unresolved. This CDR3 is 14 amino acids long. Per germline, CDR1 SGHNT and CDR2 YENEEA. Between the trimmed V and J ends, which lost 3 bases and 0 bases, there was a span of 6 bases. CDR3 loop: CASSFDNSGNTIYF. The CDR3 DNA sequence: TGTGCCAGCAGCTTCGACAACTCTGGAAACACCATATATTTT.

The chain joins TRBV10-1 to TRBJ2-3; D is perhaps TRBD1 (6 bases). Germline V gene lookup returns CDR1 WNHNN and CDR2 SYGVQD (reference sequence). The CDR3 has 13 residues. V lost 6 bases and J 6 bases, leaving 13 bases between the germline ends. In nucleotides, the CDR3 is TGCGCCAGCAGCCCAGGGGTTGGGGATACGCAGTATTTT. Translated: CASSPGVGDTQYF.

This clone was picked up a small number of times. This sequence joins TRBV21-1 and TRBJ1-2. TRBV21-1 is flagged as a pseudogene. The CDR3 contains 16 residues. This CDR3 is CASSKRLSIGNYGYTF. CDR3 DNA: TGTGCCAGCAGCAAACGTCTTTCGATAGGTAACTATGGCTACACCTTC.

CDR3: CASSIRQGSRPQHF. CDR3 DNA sequence: TGTGCCAGCAGCATACGACAGGGGAGCAGGCCCCAGCATTTT. The V and J genes are TRBV7-8 and TRBJ1-5; 8 bases line up with TRBD1. The CDR3 is 14 residues long. Germline V lookup: CDR1 SGHVS, CDR2 FQNEAQ. V dropped 5 bases and J dropped 9; count of bases not matched to a gene: 9.

This clone turned up a few times. The gene calls are TRBV12-1 and TRBJ1-5; the table names TRBD1, a call not compared with the DNA. TRBV12-1 corresponds to a pseudogene. The CDR3 is 18 amino acids. The CDR3 nucleotides read TGTGCCAGCAGCTTCCGGGACAGGGGGCGAAGGAGCAATCAGCCCCAGCATTTT. This sequence encodes CASSFRDRGRRSNQPQHF.

The rearrangement joins TRBV5-1 to TRBJ2-3, with a possible D match to TRBD2 (5 bases). The CDR3 is made up of 14 amino acids. Trimming removed 0 bases from V and 5 bases from J, with 10 bases in between. CDR1 and CDR2 (germline): SGHRS, YFSETQ. CDR3 sequence: CASSLGLAGDTQYF. CDR3 nucleotide sequence: TGCGCCAGCAGCTTGGGACTGGCGGGAGATACGCAGTATTTT.

This chain connects TRBV11-3 to TRBJ2-1; 9 bases line up with TRBD2. Per germline, CDR1 SGHNT and CDR2 YENEEA. This CDR3 contains 15 residues. V lost 5 bases to trimming and J lost 6 bases; unmatched junction nucleotides: 8. CDR3 sequence (DNA): TGTGCCAGCAGCCCAACTCTAGCGGGGACCAATGAGCAGTTCTTC. Amino acid sequence: CASSPTLAGTNEQFF.

The chain links TRBV19 to TRBJ1-5; 7 nucleotides align to TRBD1. Germline CDR1 LNHDA, CDR2 SQIVND (reference sequence). The junction had 4 bases not matched to a gene; V was cut back by 8 bases and J by 6 bases. This CDR3 has 12 residues. The CDR3 sequence: CASQGEVQPQHF. The DNA of the CDR3 is TGTGCCAGTCAGGGGGAAGTTCAGCCCCAGCATTTT. Based on the CDR3 plus reference TRBV19 and TRBJ1-5, the full variable domain is DGGITQSPKYLFRKEGQNVTLSCEQNLNHDAMYWYRQDPGQGLRLIYYSQIVNDFQKGDIAEGYSVSREKKESFPLTVTSAQKNPTAFYLCASQGEVQPQHFGDGTRLSIL.

V is TRBV11-3 and J is TRBJ2-7, with a weak D call TRBD2 (5 bases). Trimming stripped 5 bases from V and 6 bases from J, with 11 bases between. The length of the CDR3 is 12 residues. CDR1 is SGHNT and CDR2 is YENEEA in the germline V gene. CDR3 bases: TGTGCCAGCAGCAGGACGGCGGGCGAGCAGTACGTC. Residues: CASSRTAGEQYV.